The next 28 T cell receptor beta chains were all read from a single sample in a study of blood T cell repertoires in COVID-19. Profiling relied on immunoSEQ multiplex PCR, and the TCRdb table lists in-frame clones only, not all of them. Of about 59,000 clones in the sample, approximately 81% were seen once. The material sequenced was peripheral blood. These receptor sequences come from a woman of 80 years or more with active or convalescent COVID-19.

The chain recombines TRBV19 with TRBJ2-3; 9 bases are a match to TRBD2. CDR1 is LNHDA, CDR2 SQIVND, per germline (reference sequence). The CDR3 has 15 amino acids. The ends lost 6 bases at V and 3 bases at J; junction bases unmatched: 7. The CDR3 loop is CASRASGALTDTQYF. The CDR3 region has the DNA TGTGCCAGTAGGGCTAGCGGGGCCTTAACAGATACGCAGTATTTT.

J is TRBJ1-2 and V is TRBV15; possibly TRBD1 for D (6 bases). The CDR3 length is 15 residues. V was clipped by 7 bases and J by 5 bases, with 20 bases between them. The germline V gene has CDR1 LNHNV and CDR2 YYDKDF (reference sequence). The CDR3 nucleotides are TGTGCCACCACCCAAACCATACAGGGAGATTATGGCTACACCTTC. Its protein product is CATTQTIQGDYGYTF.

This clone was picked up a small number of times. The chain employs TRBV7-8 and TRBJ1-4, with D uncertain. The CDR3 is made up of 14 amino acids. The V gene lost 2 bases and the J gene lost 1 base, with 5 bases spanning the gap. From germline, CDR1 is SGHVS and CDR2 FQNEAQ. The CDR3 sequence is CASSLMRTNEKLFF. In DNA form, the CDR3 reads TGTGCCAGCAGCTTAATGAGAACTAATGAAAAACTGTTTTTT.

This clone was found a few times. This chain joins TRBV10-3 and TRBJ2-1, with 9 bases lining up with TRBD2. Germline V gives CDR1 ENHRY, CDR2 SYGVKD. CDR3 length: 16 amino acids. The V and J ends lost 3 bases and 2 bases, in that order; junction bases with no gene match: 5. CDR3: CAISETSGLTYNEQFF. CDR3 in DNA: TGTGCCATCAGTGAAACTAGCGGGCTAACCTACAATGAGCAGTTCTTC.

The gene calls are TRBV5-1 and TRBJ2-2; D may be TRBD2 (8 bases). CDR1 is SGHRS, CDR2 YFSETQ, per germline. This CDR3 region has 16 residues. Trimming took off 4 bases at V and 4 bases at J, with 17 bases between the two ends. CDR3 DNA: TGCGCCAGCAGCAATATAGCGGGACAGAGCACCGGGGAGCTGTTTTTT. Its protein is CASSNIAGQSTGELFF.

This clone has a handful of counts. This chain uses TRBV10-3 with TRBJ1-1; 8 bases align to TRBD1. There are 14 residues in the CDR3. V lost 6 bases to trimming and J lost 4 bases; unmatched junction nucleotides: 7. Germline CDR1 is ENHRY and CDR2 is SYGVKD. The CDR3 here is CAIRKTGVFTEAFF. The CDR3 nucleotides read TGTGCCATCAGAAAGACAGGGGTATTCACTGAAGCTTTCTTT.

The chain carries TRBV10-3 and TRBJ2-5; 12 bases line up with TRBD1. With V trimmed by 3 bases and J by 6 bases, 14 bases remained unmatched. The germline V gene encodes CDR1 ENHRY and CDR2 SYGVKD. The CDR3 is made up of 18 amino acids. CDR3 sequence reads: CAISELEGGQGARKTQYF. The CDR3 DNA reads TGTGCCATCAGTGAACTTGAGGGGGGACAGGGGGCGCGTAAGACCCAGTACTTC.

The V call is TRBV19, the J call TRBJ1-2; 7 nucleotides line up with TRBD1. This CDR3 has 13 residues. J was trimmed by 3 bases and V by 5 bases; bases with no gene match: 3. Germline V gene data show CDR1 as LNHDA and CDR2 as SQIVND (reference sequence). CDR3 sequence: CASSPGQHYGYTF. CDR3 in DNA: TGTGCCAGTAGTCCGGGACAGCACTATGGCTACACCTTC.

The V gene is TRBV4-2, the J gene TRBJ1-2; a weak D match, TRBD1 (6 bases). CDR3 length equals 15 residues. Looked up from germline, CDR1 is LGHNA and CDR2 is YNFKEQ. Trimming cost V 0 bases and J 0 bases, with 8 bases left between them. The CDR3 DNA reads as TGTGCCAGCAGCCAAGAGACAGGAACTAACTATGGCTACACCTTC. This sequence encodes CASSQETGTNYGYTF.

The V and J genes are TRBV6-2 or TRBV6-3 and TRBJ2-2; D call uncertain. Trimming took off 2 bases at V and 0 bases at J, with 7 bases between the two ends. Germline assignment: CDR1 MNHEY and CDR2 SVGEGT. The CDR3 covers 15 residues. The CDR3 loop reads CASSYGPTNTGELFF. Written as DNA, the CDR3 is TGTGCCAGCAGTTACGGGCCAACGAACACCGGGGAGCTGTTTTTT.

This rearrangement joins TRBV27 to TRBJ1-1; D perhaps matches TRBD1 (5 bases). The CDR3 is 15 amino acids. From germline, CDR1 is MNHEY and CDR2 SMNVEV (reference sequence). Trimming stripped 11 bases from V and 1 base from J, with 20 bases between. The chain's CDR3 is CASKGWGQANTEAFF. The DNA for the CDR3 is TGTGCCTCTAAAGGGTGGGGCCAGGCGAACACTGAAGCTTTCTTT.

This chain joins TRBV3-1 (or the pseudogene TRBV3-2) and TRBJ2-7; 11 bases match TRBD2. The CDR3 contains 15 residues. V lost 4 bases and J lost 2; bases outside the gene matches: 4. Germline loops: CDR1 LGHDT, CDR2 YNNKEL (reference sequence). The CDR3 loop is CASSPGLAVTYEQYF. CDR3 bases: TGTGCCAGCAGCCCGGGACTAGCGGTCACCTACGAGCAGTACTTC.

J is TRBJ2-3 and V is TRBV7-9, with TRBD2 matching over 11 bases. Germline values: CDR1 SEHNR, CDR2 FQNEAQ (reference sequence). J was trimmed by 5 bases and V by 5 bases; bases with no gene match: 9. This CDR3 is 16 amino acids long. DNA of the CDR3: TGTGCCAGCAGCCTGAGTAGCGGGGGGGCCATAGATACGCAGTATTTT. Translated, it gives CASSLSSGGAIDTQYF.

The chain links TRBV18 to TRBJ1-1; a weak D match, TRBD1 (6 bases). Germline CDR1 is KGHSH and CDR2 is LQKENI. Trimming removed 3 bases from V and 0 bases from J, with 14 bases in between. This CDR3 has 16 amino acids. This CDR3 is CASSPLDRPLNTEAFF. CDR3 sequence (DNA): TGTGCCAGCTCACCTCTCGACAGGCCTCTGAACACTGAAGCTTTCTTT.

The count of this clone is one. The V gene is TRBV2, the J gene TRBJ2-1; 11 bases are a match to TRBD2. Germline V CDR1 and CDR2: SNHLY, FYNNEI. The CDR3 consists of 16 residues. V lost 7 bases, J lost 6 bases, and 11 bases stayed unmatched. Written as DNA, the CDR3 is TGTGCCAGCAATTGGGTAGCGGGGGGGCCGGTCAATGAGCAGTTCTTC. Translation gives CASNWVAGGPVNEQFF.

This clone was counted between two and nine times. The chain combines TRBV5-1 with TRBJ2-1; 9 nucleotides align to TRBD2. This CDR3 is built from 16 residues. The trim removed 1 base at V and 7 bases at J, leaving 9 bases unmatched. Germline CDR1 is SGHRS and CDR2 is YFSETQ. CDR3 DNA: TGCGCCAGCAGCTTGCGAGCAGCGGGGGGATCGAATGAGCAGTTCTTC. Its translation: CASSLRAAGGSNEQFF.

The sample holds one count of this clone. The V call is TRBV11-2, the J call TRBJ1-1, with D tentatively TRBD1 (5 bases). The germline V gene encodes CDR1 SGHAT and CDR2 FQNNGV. V was trimmed by 5 bases and J by 2 bases, leaving 12 bases between them. The CDR3 extends over 14 amino acids. CDR3 amino acids: CASSETAINTEAFF. The CDR3 bases are TGTGCCAGCAGCGAGACAGCGATTAACACTGAAGCTTTCTTT. The variable domain in full, with the rest retrieved from reference TRBV11-2 and TRBJ1-1, is EAGVAQSPRYKIIEKRQSVAFWCNPISGHATLYWYQQILGQGPKLLIQFQNNGVVDDSQLPKDRFSAERLKGVDSTLKIQPAKLEDSAVYLCASSETAINTEAFFGQGTRLTVV.

The chain combines TRBV6-4 with TRBJ2-3, with 7 bases aligning to TRBD2. The germline V gene encodes CDR1 MRHNA and CDR2 SNTAGT. The V segment lost 3 bases and the J segment 4 bases; nucleotides outside the gene matches: 4. CDR3 size: 14 residues. The CDR3: CASSESGEADTQYF. The CDR3 DNA follows: TGTGCCAGCAGTGAAAGCGGGGAGGCAGATACGCAGTATTTT.

A few counts support this clone. The chain employs TRBV7-3 and TRBJ2-5, with 9 bases matching TRBD2. The CDR3 length is 16 residues. Germline values: CDR1 SGHTA, CDR2 FQGTGA. V trimming: 1 base; J trimming: 5 bases; junction bases outside the gene matches: 8. The CDR3 loop reads CASSLSASGARETQYF. As DNA, the CDR3 is TGTGCCAGCAGCTTAAGCGCTAGCGGGGCGAGGGAGACCCAGTACTTC. Full variable domain (outside the CDR3, taken from reference TRBV7-3 and TRBJ2-5): GAGVSQTPSNKVTEKGKYVELRCDPISGHTALYWYRQSLGQGPEFLIYFQGTGAADDSGLPNDRFFAVRPEGSVSTLKIQRTERGDSAVYLCASSLSASGARETQYFGPGTRLLVL.

This clone came up once. The gene calls are TRBV18 and TRBJ2-1; 12 bases agree with TRBD2. CDR1 and CDR2 from the germline V gene are KGHSH and LQKENI. Unmatched junction bases numbered 4, after V lost 6 bases and J lost 10 bases. This CDR3 is built from 13 residues. This CDR3 reads CASSQGLAGEQFF. CDR3 DNA sequence: TGTGCCAGCTCTCAAGGACTAGCGGGGGAGCAGTTCTTC.

This clone appeared a single time. V usage is TRBV12-3 or TRBV12-4 and J usage is TRBJ2-7, with a weak D call TRBD2 (6 bases). There are 12 residues in the CDR3. Trimming left V 7 bases short and J 3 bases short, with 10 bases between. This CDR3 reads CASNRDFYEQYF. DNA for the CDR3: TGTGCCAGCAACCGGGACTTCTACGAGCAGTACTTC.

This chain uses TRBV19 with TRBJ2-4; 7 nucleotides align to TRBD1. CDR1 is LNHDA and CDR2 is SQIVND in the germline V gene (reference sequence). J was trimmed by 1 base and V by 5 bases; bases with no gene match: 5. This CDR3 is 15 amino acids long. CDR3 amino acids: CASSSRGSAKNIQYF. The CDR3 DNA reads TGTGCCAGTAGTTCCAGGGGGTCCGCCAAAAACATTCAGTACTTC.

The genes are TRBV19 and TRBJ2-4; TRBD1 aligns across 9 bases. The J segment lost 7 bases and the V segment lost 3 bases, leaving 4 bases of the junction unmatched. This CDR3 is 14 amino acids long. Germline CDR1 reads LNHDA; CDR2 reads SQIVND (reference sequence). CDR3 region: CASSMGQGRNIQYF. For the CDR3, the DNA is TGTGCCAGTAGTATGGGACAGGGCAGGAACATTCAGTACTTC.

This clone was detected once. This chain connects TRBV4-3 to TRBJ2-5; D gene ambiguous. CDR3 length equals 15 residues. V was cut by 0 bases and J by 4 bases, with 12 bases left in between. CDR1 LGHNA and CDR2 YSLEER come from the germline V gene. CDR3 in DNA: TGCGCCAGCAGCCAAGACCCCCAAGCAAGAGAGACCCAGTACTTC. Encoded protein: CASSQDPQARETQYF.

This chain connects TRBV5-1 to TRBJ2-1; D call uncertain. CDR3 length: 14 amino acids. The germline V gene has CDR1 SGHRS and CDR2 YFSETQ. V was cut by 0 bases and J by 6 bases, with 10 bases left in between. CDR3: CASSLALTTNEQFF. In DNA, the CDR3 is TGCGCCAGCAGCTTGGCTCTCACTACCAATGAGCAGTTCTTC.

V is TRBV29-1 and J is TRBJ1-1, with 9 bases fitting TRBD1. The V gene's germline CDR1 is SQVTM and CDR2 ANQGSEA. Germline trimming cut 5 bases from V and 5 bases from J; bases unmatched to any gene: 6. The CDR3 has 13 amino acids. Here the CDR3 reads CSVRTGEQTEAFF. CDR3 nucleotides: TGCAGCGTTCGGACAGGGGAACAAACTGAAGCTTTCTTT. The variable domain in full, completed from reference TRBV29-1 and TRBJ1-1, reads SAVISQKPSRDICQRGTSLTIQCQVDSQVTMMFWYRQQPGQSLTLIATANQGSEATYESGFVIDKFPISRPNLTFSTLTVSNMSPEDSSIYLCSVRTGEQTEAFFGQGTRLTVV.

This chain uses TRBV2 with TRBJ2-3; possibly TRBD1 for D (5 bases). The CDR3 contains 15 residues. Germline V gene data show CDR1 as SNHLY and CDR2 as FYNNEI. Trimming stripped 8 bases from V and 0 bases from J, with 15 bases between. The CDR3, as DNA: TGTGCCAGCGCGGACAACCTATTGAGCACAGATACGCAGTATTTT. Its translation: CASADNLLSTDTQYF.

This sequence joins TRBV7-2 and TRBJ2-7; D gene unclear. The CDR3 contains 14 residues. V lost 3 bases, J lost 5 bases, and 14 bases lay in between. Germline V CDR1 and CDR2: SGHTA, FQGNSA. CDR3 sequence: CASSFQRHADEQYF. The CDR3 region has the DNA TGTGCCAGCAGCTTCCAGCGCCATGCTGACGAGCAGTACTTC. The whole variable domain, remainder taken from reference TRBV7-2 and TRBJ2-7, is GAGVSQSPSNKVTEKGKDVELRCDPISGHTALYWYRQSLGQGLEFLIYFQGNSAPDKSGLPSDRFSAERTGGSVSTLTIQRTQQEDSAVYLCASSFQRHADEQYFGPGTRLTVT.